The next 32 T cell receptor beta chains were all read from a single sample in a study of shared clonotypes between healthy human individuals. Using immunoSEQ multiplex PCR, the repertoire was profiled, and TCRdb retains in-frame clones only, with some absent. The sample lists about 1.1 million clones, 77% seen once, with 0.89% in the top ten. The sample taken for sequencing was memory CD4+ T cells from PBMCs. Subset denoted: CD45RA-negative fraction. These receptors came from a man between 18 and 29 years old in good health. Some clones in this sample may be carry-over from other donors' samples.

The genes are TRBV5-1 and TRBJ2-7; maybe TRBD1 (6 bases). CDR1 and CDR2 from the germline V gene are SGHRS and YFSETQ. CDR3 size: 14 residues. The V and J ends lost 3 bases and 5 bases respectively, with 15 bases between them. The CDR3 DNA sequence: TGCGCCAGCAGCTCTCAGGGGTTAGTGGACGAGCAGTACTTC. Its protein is CASSSQGLVDEQYF.

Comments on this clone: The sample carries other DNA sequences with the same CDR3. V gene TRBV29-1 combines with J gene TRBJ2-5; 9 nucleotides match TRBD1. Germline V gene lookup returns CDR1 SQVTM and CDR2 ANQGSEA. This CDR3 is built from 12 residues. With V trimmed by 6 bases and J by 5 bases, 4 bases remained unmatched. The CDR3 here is CSVGTGSETQYF. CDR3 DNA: TGCAGCGTGGGGACAGGGTCTGAGACCCAGTACTTC.

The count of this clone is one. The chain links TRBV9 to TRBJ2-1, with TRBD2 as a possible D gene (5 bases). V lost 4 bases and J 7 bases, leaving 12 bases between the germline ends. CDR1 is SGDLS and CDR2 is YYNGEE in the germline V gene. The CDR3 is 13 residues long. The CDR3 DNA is TGTGCCAGCAGCAGAGGGAGTAGTAATGAGCAGTTCTTC. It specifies CASSRGSSNEQFF. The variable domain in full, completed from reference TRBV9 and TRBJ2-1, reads DSGVTQTPKHLITATGQRVTLRCSPRSGDLSVYWYQQSLDQGLQFLIQYYNGEERAKGNILERFSAQQFPDLHSELNLSSLELGDSALYFCASSRGSSNEQFFGPGTRLTVL.

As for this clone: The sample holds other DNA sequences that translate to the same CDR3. As DNA, the CDR3 is TGTGCCATCAGTGAAGGAGTGGCTGGAAACACCATATATTTT. Amino acid sequence: CAISEGVAGNTIYF. The rearrangement joins TRBV10-3 to TRBJ1-3, with no clear D. The CDR3 contains 14 residues. V lost 3 bases and J lost 2, with 8 bases in between. Per germline, CDR1 ENHRY and CDR2 SYGVKD.

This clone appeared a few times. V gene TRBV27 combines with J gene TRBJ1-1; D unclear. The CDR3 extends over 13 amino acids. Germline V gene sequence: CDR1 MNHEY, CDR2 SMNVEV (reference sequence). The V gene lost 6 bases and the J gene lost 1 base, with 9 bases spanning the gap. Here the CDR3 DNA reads TGTGCCAGCAGGGGGAGCCCGAACACTGAAGCTTTCTTT. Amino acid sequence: CASRGSPNTEAFF.

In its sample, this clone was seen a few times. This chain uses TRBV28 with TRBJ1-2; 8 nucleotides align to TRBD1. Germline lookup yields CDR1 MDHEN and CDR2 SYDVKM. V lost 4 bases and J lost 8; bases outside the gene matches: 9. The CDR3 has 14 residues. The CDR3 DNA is TGTGCCAGCAGTTCTCCCGGACAGGGCTGGGGCTACACCTTC. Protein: CASSSPGQGWGYTF.

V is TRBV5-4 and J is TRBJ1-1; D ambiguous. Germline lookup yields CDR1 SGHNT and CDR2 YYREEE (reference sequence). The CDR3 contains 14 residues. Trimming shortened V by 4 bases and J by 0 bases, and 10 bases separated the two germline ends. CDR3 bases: TGTGCCAGCAGCCCACGGTCTATGAACACTGAAGCTTTCTTT. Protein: CASSPRSMNTEAFF. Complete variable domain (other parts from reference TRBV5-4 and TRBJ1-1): ETGVTQSPTHLIKTRGQQVTLRCSSQSGHNTVSWYQQALGQGPQFIFQYYREEENGRGNFPPRFSGLQFPNYSSELNVNALELDDSALYLCASSPRSMNTEAFFGQGTRLTVV.

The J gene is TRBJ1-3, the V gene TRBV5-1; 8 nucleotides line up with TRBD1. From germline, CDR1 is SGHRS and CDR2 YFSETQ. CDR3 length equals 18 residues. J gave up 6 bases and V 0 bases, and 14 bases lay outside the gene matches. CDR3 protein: CASSLVGQEVVGANTIYF. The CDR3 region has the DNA TGCGCCAGCAGCTTGGTGGGACAGGAGGTAGTAGGTGCAAACACCATATATTTT.

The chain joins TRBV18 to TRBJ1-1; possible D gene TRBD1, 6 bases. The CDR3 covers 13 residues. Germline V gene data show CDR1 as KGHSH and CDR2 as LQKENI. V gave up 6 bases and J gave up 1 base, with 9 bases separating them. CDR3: CASSEGQNTEAFF. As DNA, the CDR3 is TGTGCCAGCTCGGAGGGACAGAACACTGAAGCTTTCTTT.

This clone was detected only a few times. The CDR3 DNA sequence: TGTGCAAGTCGCTTTGGACAGCTAGGGGAGACCCAGTACTTC. It translates to CASRFGQLGETQYF. The chain joins TRBV12-2 to TRBJ2-5; no check of the table's D call, TRBD1, against the DNA was made. TRBV12-2 is given as a pseudogene. The CDR3 sequence is 14 residues long.

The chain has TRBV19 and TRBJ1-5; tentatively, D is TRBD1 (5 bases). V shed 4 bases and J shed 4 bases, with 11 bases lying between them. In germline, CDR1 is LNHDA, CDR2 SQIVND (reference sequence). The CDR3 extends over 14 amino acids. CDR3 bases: TGTGCCAGTAGTACCACAGGTCATAATCAGCCCCAGCATTTT. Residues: CASSTTGHNQPQHF.

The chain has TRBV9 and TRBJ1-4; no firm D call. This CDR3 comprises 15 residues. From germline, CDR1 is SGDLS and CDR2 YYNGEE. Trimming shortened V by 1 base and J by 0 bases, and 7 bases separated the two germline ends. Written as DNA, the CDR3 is TGTGCCAGCAGCGTAAGCGGGACAACTAATGAAAAACTGTTTTTT. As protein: CASSVSGTTNEKLFF.

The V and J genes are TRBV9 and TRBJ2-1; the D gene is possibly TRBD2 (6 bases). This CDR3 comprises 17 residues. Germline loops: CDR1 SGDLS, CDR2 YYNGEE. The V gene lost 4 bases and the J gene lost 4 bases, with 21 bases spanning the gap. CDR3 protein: CASSQTLTGVTYNEQFF. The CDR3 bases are TGTGCCAGCAGCCAGACCCTAACGGGAGTAACGTACAATGAGCAGTTCTTC.

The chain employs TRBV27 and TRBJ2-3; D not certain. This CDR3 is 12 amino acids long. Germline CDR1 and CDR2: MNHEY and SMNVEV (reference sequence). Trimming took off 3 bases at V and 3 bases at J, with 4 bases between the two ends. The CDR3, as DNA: TGTGCCAGCAGTTTCCCAACAGATACGCAGTATTTT. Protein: CASSFPTDTQYF.

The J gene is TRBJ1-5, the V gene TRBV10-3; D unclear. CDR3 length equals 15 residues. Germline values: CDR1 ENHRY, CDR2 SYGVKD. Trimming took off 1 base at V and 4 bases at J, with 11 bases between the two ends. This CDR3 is CAISELGAQNQPQHF. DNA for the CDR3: TGTGCCATCAGTGAGTTGGGAGCTCAAAATCAGCCCCAGCATTTT.

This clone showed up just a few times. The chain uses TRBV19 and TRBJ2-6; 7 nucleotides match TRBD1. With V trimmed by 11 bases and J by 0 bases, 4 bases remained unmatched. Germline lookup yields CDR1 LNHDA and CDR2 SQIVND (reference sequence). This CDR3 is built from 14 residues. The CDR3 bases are TGTGCCTCTACAGGGGTCTCTGGGGCCAACGTCCTGACTTTC. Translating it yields CASTGVSGANVLTF.

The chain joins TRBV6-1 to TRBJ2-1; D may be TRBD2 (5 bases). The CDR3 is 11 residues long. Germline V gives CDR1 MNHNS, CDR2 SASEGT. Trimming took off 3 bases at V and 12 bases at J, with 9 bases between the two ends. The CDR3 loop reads CASSEWTGQFF. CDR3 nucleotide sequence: TGTGCCAGCAGTGAGTGGACTGGGCAGTTCTTC.

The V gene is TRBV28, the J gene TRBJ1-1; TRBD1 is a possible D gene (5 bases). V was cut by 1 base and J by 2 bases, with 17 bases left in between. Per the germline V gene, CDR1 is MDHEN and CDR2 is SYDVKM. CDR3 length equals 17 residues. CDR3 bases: TGTGCCAGCAGTTTATACCCATCGTTTAGGGGAAACACTGAAGCTTTCTTT. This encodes CASSLYPSFRGNTEAFF.

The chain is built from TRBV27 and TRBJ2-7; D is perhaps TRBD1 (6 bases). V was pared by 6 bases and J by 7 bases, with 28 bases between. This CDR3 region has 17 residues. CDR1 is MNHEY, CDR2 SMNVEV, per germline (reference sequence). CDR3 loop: CASSSRPPLPSRGEQYF. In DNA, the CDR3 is TGTGCCAGCAGCTCGCGGCCCCCTCTCCCCTCTAGGGGGGAGCAGTACTTC.

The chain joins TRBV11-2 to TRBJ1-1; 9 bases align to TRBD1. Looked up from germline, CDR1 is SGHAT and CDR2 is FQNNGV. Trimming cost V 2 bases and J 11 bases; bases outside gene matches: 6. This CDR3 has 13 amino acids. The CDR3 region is CASSLLQGALAFF. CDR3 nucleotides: TGTGCCAGCAGCTTATTACAGGGGGCGTTGGCTTTCTTT.

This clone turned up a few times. The CDR3 reads CASSFGDYEQYF. DNA of the CDR3: TGTGCCAGCAGCTTCGGGGACTACGAGCAGTACTTC. The rearrangement joins TRBV7-9 to TRBJ2-7, with D possibly TRBD2 on 5 matching bases. The V end lost 3 bases, the J end lost 3 bases, and 6 bases lay between the germline ends. The CDR3 is made up of 12 amino acids. Germline V lookup: CDR1 SEHNR, CDR2 FQNEAQ (reference sequence).

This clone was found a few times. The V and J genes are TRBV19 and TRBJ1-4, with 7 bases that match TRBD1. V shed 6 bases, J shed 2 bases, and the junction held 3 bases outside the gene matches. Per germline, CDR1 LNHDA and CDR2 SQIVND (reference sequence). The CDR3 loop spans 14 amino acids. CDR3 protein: CASSPQGTNEKLFF. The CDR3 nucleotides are TGTGCCAGTAGCCCACAGGGGACTAATGAAAAACTGTTTTTT.

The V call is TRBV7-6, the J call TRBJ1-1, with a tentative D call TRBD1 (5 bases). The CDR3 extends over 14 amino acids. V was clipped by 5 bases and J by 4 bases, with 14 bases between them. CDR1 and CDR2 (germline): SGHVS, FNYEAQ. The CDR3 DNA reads TGTGCCAGCAGCCTCCAGAGTGGGGGCACTGAAGCTTTCTTT. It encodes CASSLQSGGTEAFF.

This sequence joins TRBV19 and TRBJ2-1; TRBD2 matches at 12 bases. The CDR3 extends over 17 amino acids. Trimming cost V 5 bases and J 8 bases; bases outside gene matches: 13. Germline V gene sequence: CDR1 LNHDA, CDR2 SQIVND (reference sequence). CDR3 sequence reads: CASSPRLAGARGDEQFF. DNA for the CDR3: TGTGCCAGTAGTCCCCGACTAGCGGGGGCCCGAGGGGATGAGCAGTTCTTC.

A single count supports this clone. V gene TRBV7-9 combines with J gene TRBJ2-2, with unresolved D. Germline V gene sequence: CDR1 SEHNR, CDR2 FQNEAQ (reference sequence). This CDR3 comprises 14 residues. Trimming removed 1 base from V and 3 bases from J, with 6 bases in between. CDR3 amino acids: CASSLEGYTGELFF. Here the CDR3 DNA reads TGTGCCAGCAGCTTAGAAGGGTACACCGGGGAGCTGTTTTTT.

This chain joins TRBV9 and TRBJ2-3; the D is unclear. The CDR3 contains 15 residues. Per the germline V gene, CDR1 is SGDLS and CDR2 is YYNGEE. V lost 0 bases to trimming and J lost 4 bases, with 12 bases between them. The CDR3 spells CASSVGVAGSDTQYF. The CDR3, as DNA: TGTGCCAGCAGCGTAGGGGTAGCAGGATCAGATACGCAGTATTTT. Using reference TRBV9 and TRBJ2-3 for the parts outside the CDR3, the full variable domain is DSGVTQTPKHLITATGQRVTLRCSPRSGDLSVYWYQQSLDQGLQFLIQYYNGEERAKGNILERFSAQQFPDLHSELNLSSLELGDSALYFCASSVGVAGSDTQYFGPGTRLTVL.

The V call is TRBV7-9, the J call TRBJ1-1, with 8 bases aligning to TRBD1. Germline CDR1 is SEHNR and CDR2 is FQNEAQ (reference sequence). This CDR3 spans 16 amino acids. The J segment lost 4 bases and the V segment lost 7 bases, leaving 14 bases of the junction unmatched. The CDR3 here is CASTPLSSTGGTEAFF. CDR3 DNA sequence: TGTGCCAGCACCCCCCTGTCTAGTACAGGGGGCACTGAAGCTTTCTTT.

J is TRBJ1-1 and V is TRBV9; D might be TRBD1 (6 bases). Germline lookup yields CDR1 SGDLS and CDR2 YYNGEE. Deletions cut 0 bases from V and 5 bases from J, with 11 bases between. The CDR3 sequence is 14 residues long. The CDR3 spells CASSVGGQGTEAFF. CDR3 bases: TGTGCCAGCAGCGTAGGGGGGCAGGGTACTGAAGCTTTCTTT.

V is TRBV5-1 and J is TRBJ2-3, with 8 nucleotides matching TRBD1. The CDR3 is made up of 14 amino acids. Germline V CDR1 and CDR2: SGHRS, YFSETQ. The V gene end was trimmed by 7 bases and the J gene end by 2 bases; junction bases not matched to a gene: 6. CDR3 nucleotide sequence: TGCGCCAGCCAGACAGGGGACAACACAGATACGCAGTATTTT. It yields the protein CASQTGDNTDTQYF. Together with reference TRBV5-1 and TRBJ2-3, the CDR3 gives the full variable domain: KAGVTQTPRYLIKTRGQQVTLSCSPISGHRSVSWYQQTPGQGLQFLFEYFSETQRNKGNFPGRFSGRQFSNSRSEMNVSTLELGDSALYLCASQTGDNTDTQYFGPGTRLTVL.

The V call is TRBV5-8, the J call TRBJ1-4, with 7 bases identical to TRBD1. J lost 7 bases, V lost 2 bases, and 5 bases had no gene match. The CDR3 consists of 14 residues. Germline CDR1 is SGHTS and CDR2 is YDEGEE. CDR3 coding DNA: TGTGCCAGCAGCTTTGGAGGGGGCGTTGAAAAACTGTTTTTT. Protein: CASSFGGGVEKLFF. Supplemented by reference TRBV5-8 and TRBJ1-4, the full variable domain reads EAGVTQSPTHLIKTRGQQATLRCSPISGHTSVYWYQQALGLGLQFLLWYDEGEERNRGNFPPRFSGRQFPNYSSELNVNALELEDSALYLCASSFGGGVEKLFFGSGTQLSVL.

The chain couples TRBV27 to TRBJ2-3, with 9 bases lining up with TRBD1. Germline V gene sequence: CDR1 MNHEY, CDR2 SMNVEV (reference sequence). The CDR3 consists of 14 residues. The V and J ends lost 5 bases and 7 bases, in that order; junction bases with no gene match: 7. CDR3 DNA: TGTGCCAGCAGTCGAACAGGGGGCGTATATACGCAGTATTTT. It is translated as CASSRTGGVYTQYF.

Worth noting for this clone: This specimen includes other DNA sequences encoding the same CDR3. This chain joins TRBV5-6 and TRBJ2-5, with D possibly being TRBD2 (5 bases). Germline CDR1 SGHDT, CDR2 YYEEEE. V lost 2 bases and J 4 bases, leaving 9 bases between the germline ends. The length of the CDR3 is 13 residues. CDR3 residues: CASSFLGVETQYF. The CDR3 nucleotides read TGTGCCAGCAGCTTTCTGGGAGTAGAGACCCAGTACTTC.